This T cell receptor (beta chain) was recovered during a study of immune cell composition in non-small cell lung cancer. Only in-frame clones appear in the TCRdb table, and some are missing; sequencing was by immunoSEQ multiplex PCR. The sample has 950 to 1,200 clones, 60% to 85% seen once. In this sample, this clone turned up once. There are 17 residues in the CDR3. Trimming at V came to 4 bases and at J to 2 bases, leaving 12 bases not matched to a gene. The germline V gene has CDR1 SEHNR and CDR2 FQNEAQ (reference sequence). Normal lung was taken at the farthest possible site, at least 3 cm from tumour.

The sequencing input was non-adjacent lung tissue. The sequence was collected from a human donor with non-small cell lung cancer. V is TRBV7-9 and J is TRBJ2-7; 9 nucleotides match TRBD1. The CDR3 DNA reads TGTGCCAGCAGCTATGCCCCGGGACAGGGTTTTGCCTACGAGCAGTACTTC. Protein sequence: CASSYAPGQGFAYEQYF. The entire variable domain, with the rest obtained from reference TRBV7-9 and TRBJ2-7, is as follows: DTGVSQNPRHKITKRGQNVTFRCDPISEHNRLYWYRQTLGQGPEFLTYFQNEAQLEKSRLLSDRFSAERPKGSFSTLEIQRTEQGDSAMYLCASSYAPGQGFAYEQYFGPGTRLTVT.